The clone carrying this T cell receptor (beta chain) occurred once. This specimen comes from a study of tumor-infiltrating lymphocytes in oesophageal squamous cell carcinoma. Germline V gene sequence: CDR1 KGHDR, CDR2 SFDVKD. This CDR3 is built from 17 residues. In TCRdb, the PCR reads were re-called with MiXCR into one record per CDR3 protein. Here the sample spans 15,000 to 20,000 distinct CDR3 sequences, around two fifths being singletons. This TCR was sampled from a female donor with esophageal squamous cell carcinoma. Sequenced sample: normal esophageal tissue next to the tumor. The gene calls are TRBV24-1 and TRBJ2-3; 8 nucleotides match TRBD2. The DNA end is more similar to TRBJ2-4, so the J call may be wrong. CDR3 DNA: TGTGCCACCAGTGACGGGAGGGGCACCGGAGCCAAAAACATTCAGTACTTC. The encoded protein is CATSDGRGTGAKNIQYF.